The 18 T cell receptor beta chains below were found in one sample sequenced in a study of beta chain features in type 1 diabetes. Sequenced material consisted of expressed TCRB transcripts (all of the isolated RNA was reverse transcribed). The table came from immunoSEQ multiplex PCR; TCRdb's copy has only in-frame clones and leaves some out. The table shows 680,000 or so clones, with around a sixth occurring only once. Sequencing was carried out using naive CD4+ T cells from blood. These receptor sequences come from a man between 18 and 29 years old in good health.

There are a few counts of this clone. The chain recombines TRBV30 with TRBJ2-2, with D unresolved. V shed 0 bases and J shed 6 bases, with 5 bases lying between them. The germline V gene encodes CDR1 GTSNPN and CDR2 SVGIG (reference sequence). There are 12 residues in the CDR3. The CDR3 DNA follows: TGTGCCTGGAGTGTAGTGCCCGGGGAGCTGTTTTTT. Its translation: CAWSVVPGELFF.

The rearrangement uses TRBV18 and TRBJ2-4, with no clear D. The CDR3 contains 17 residues. Germline V CDR1 and CDR2: KGHSH, LQKENI. The V end lost 4 bases, the J end lost 1 base, and 17 bases lay between the germline ends. Here the CDR3 DNA reads TGTGCCAGCTCACTCTCCCCTTCTGTGGGCGCCAAAAACATTCAGTACTTC. It encodes CASSLSPSVGAKNIQYF.

The chain couples TRBV5-1 to TRBJ1-1; D call uncertain. The CDR3 contains 15 residues. The germline V and J ends were trimmed by 0 bases and 1 base, with 10 bases remaining between them. CDR1 is SGHRS and CDR2 is YFSETQ in the germline V gene. The CDR3 nucleotides read TGCGCCAGCAGCTTGGGGGCTCAGAAGAACACTGAAGCTTTCTTT. Protein: CASSLGAQKNTEAFF.

The chain recombines TRBV11-2 with TRBJ1-5; possible D gene TRBD1, 5 bases. Germline V gives CDR1 SGHAT, CDR2 FQNNGV. This CDR3 has 15 amino acids. Trimming removed 1 base at V and 5 bases at J, with 12 bases between. The CDR3 here is CASSLGTLDYQPQHF. CDR3 sequence (DNA): TGTGCCAGCAGCTTAGGGACACTAGACTATCAGCCCCAGCATTTT. Using reference TRBV11-2 and TRBJ1-5 for the parts outside the CDR3, the full variable domain is EAGVAQSPRYKIIEKRQSVAFWCNPISGHATLYWYQQILGQGPKLLIQFQNNGVVDDSQLPKDRFSAERLKGVDSTLKIQPAKLEDSAVYLCASSLGTLDYQPQHFGDGTRLSIL.

This clone was counted only a few times. V usage is TRBV19 and J usage is TRBJ2-1, with unresolved D. Trimming stripped 0 bases from V and 1 base from J, with 7 bases between. CDR3 size: 15 residues. Germline CDR1 is LNHDA and CDR2 is SQIVND (reference sequence). The CDR3 DNA reads TGTGCCAGTAGTATAGAGGCAGTATCCTACAATGAGCAGTTCTTC. It codes for CASSIEAVSYNEQFF.

This clone has just a few counts. This CDR3 is CASLRLAPDTQYF. Written as DNA, the CDR3 is TGTGCCAGCCTACGACTAGCCCCAGATACGCAGTATTTT. This sequence joins TRBV2 and TRBJ2-3; 7 bases match TRBD2. V shed 8 bases and J 4 bases; nucleotides not matched to a gene: 6. The CDR3 sequence is 13 residues long. Germline assignment: CDR1 SNHLY and CDR2 FYNNEI.

This clone has a handful of counts. The rearrangement links TRBV25-1 to TRBJ1-4; maybe TRBD1 (5 bases). CDR1 MGHDK and CDR2 SYGVNS come from the germline V gene. The CDR3 runs to 14 residues. V was trimmed by 7 bases and J by 7 bases, leaving 16 bases between them. The CDR3 nucleotides are TGTGCCAGCATTTCCGGGTTTGGGGGTGAAAAACTGTTTTTT. Protein sequence: CASISGFGGEKLFF.

This clone was counted a few times. The chain is built from TRBV19 and TRBJ2-1; 8 bases line up with TRBD2. This CDR3 has 14 amino acids. V gave up 4 bases and J gave up 8 bases; unmatched junction bases: 7. Germline V gene lookup returns CDR1 LNHDA and CDR2 SQIVND (reference sequence). The CDR3 nucleotides read TGTGCCAGTAGTAAAAGCGGGAGATTCTATGAGCAGTTCTTC. Its translation: CASSKSGRFYEQFF.

The sample holds a few counts of this clone. The chain has TRBV7-8 and TRBJ2-7; maybe TRBD2 (6 bases). Trimming stripped 5 bases from V and 3 bases from J, with 20 bases between. Germline CDR1 SGHVS, CDR2 FQNEAQ. CDR3 size: 16 residues. The CDR3 here is CASSRTISGGIYEQYF. The CDR3 DNA reads as TGTGCCAGCAGCCGAACAATTAGCGGAGGGATCTACGAGCAGTACTTC.

J is TRBJ1-2 and V is TRBV28; D not certain. Trimming pared 3 bases from V and 8 bases from J, leaving 10 bases between. This CDR3 contains 12 residues. Germline V gives CDR1 MDHEN, CDR2 SYDVKM. CDR3 protein: CASSFARGGYTF. For the CDR3, the DNA is TGTGCCAGCAGTTTCGCACGTGGAGGCTACACCTTC.

This clone has more than one count but fewer than ten. The chain is built from TRBV5-1 and TRBJ2-1; TRBD2 aligns across 7 bases. Germline lookup yields CDR1 SGHRS and CDR2 YFSETQ. The CDR3 consists of 14 residues. V shed 1 base, J shed 6 bases, and the junction held 4 bases outside the gene matches. CDR3 DNA sequence: TGCGCCAGCAGCTTGTCTGCTAGCGGCAATGAGCAGTTCTTC. Protein: CASSLSASGNEQFF.

This chain connects TRBV9 to TRBJ2-2; D is perhaps TRBD1 (6 bases). The CDR3 sequence is 14 residues long. Deletions cut 0 bases from V and 6 bases from J, with 9 bases between. Germline loops: CDR1 SGDLS, CDR2 YYNGEE. This CDR3 reads CASSVDRDAGELFF. CDR3 in DNA: TGTGCCAGCAGCGTAGACAGGGACGCCGGGGAGCTGTTTTTT.

The chain joins TRBV4-1 to TRBJ2-3; TRBD2 aligns across 9 bases. This CDR3 spans 18 amino acids. Germline lookup yields CDR1 MGHRA and CDR2 YSYEKL. Losses at the gene ends were 0 bases for V and 3 bases for J; bases not matched to a gene: 10. The DNA for the CDR3 is TGCGCCAGCAGCCAAGAAATGGATGCGGGGGGGGGTACAGATACGCAGTATTTT. As protein: CASSQEMDAGGGTDTQYF.

The chain couples TRBV21-1 to TRBJ2-7; TRBD2 is the table's D call, not checked against the DNA. TRBV21-1 represents a pseudogene. This CDR3 region has 13 residues. In nucleotides, the CDR3 is TGTGCCAGCAGCATAGGCGGGGGCTACGAGCAGTACTTC. This encodes CASSIGGGYEQYF.

This clone was counted only a few times. This chain links TRBV18 with TRBJ2-1; 7 nucleotides line up with TRBD1. V was clipped by 5 bases and J by 6 bases; unmatched bases: 4. The CDR3 spans 13 residues. Looked up from germline, CDR1 is KGHSH and CDR2 is LQKENI. The CDR3 bases are TGTGCCAGCTCAAGACAGGGTTCCAATGAGCAGTTCTTC. This codes for CASSRQGSNEQFF.

This clone was observed a few times. J is TRBJ2-5 and V is TRBV5-1; 7 nucleotides line up with TRBD1. The length of the CDR3 is 15 residues. Germline CDR1 and CDR2: SGHRS and YFSETQ. V was clipped by 3 bases and J by 2 bases; unmatched bases: 7. CDR3: CASSSGQELQETQYF. The CDR3 nucleotides read TGCGCCAGCAGCTCTGGACAGGAATTGCAAGAGACCCAGTACTTC. The variable domain in full, completed from reference TRBV5-1 and TRBJ2-5, reads KAGVTQTPRYLIKTRGQQVTLSCSPISGHRSVSWYQQTPGQGLQFLFEYFSETQRNKGNFPGRFSGRQFSNSRSEMNVSTLELGDSALYLCASSSGQELQETQYFGPGTRLLVL.

This clone appeared a few times. The genes are TRBV5-1 and TRBJ2-3; D unresolved. The germline CDR1 and CDR2 sequences are SGHRS and YFSETQ. This CDR3 has 13 residues. CDR3 DNA sequence: TGCGCAAGTGGCGTTATCGGGACAGATACGCAGTATTTT. Its translation: CASGVIGTDTQYF. The whole variable domain, filled in from reference TRBV5-1 and TRBJ2-3, reads KAGVTQTPRYLIKTRGQQVTLSCSPISGHRSVSWYQQTPGQGLQFLFEYFSETQRNKGNFPGRFSGRQFSNSRSEMNVSTLELGDSALYLCASGVIGTDTQYFGPGTRLTVL.

This clone was detected a few times. The chain couples TRBV15 to TRBJ2-1; 8 bases line up with TRBD1. The CDR3 length is 20 residues. CDR1 LNHNV and CDR2 YYDKDF come from the germline V gene (reference sequence). Trimming took 1 base from V and 3 from J; bases not matched to a gene: 17. The CDR3, as DNA: TGTGCCACCAGCAGAGCCTTCTTCGACAGGGGTAAGGGGCACTACAATGAGCAGTTCTTC. Residues: CATSRAFFDRGKGHYNEQFF. The whole variable domain, remainder taken from reference TRBV15 and TRBJ2-1, is DAMVIQNPRYQVTQFGKPVTLSCSQTLNHNVMYWYQQKSSQAPKLLFHYYDKDFNNEADTPDNFQSRRPNTSFCFLDIRSPGLGDTAMYLCATSRAFFDRGKGHYNEQFFGPGTRLTVL.